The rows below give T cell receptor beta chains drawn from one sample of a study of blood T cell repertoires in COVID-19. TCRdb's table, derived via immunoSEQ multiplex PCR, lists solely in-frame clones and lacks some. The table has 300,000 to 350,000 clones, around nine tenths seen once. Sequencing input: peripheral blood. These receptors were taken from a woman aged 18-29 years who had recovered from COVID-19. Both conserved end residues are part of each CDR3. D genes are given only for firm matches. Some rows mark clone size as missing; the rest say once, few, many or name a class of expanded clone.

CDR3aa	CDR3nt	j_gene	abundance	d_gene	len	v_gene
CASSQPTGDNSPLHF	TGTGCCAGCAGCCAACCCACCGGGGATAATTCACCCCTCCACTTT	TRBJ1-6	.	.	15	TRBV3-1/TRBV3-2
CAISENRGGEKLFF	TGTGCCATCAGTGAGAACAGGGGTGGGGAAAAACTGTTTTTT	TRBJ1-4	.	TRBD1	14	TRBV10-3
CASSVGSSVNTGELFF	TGTGCCAGCAGCGTAGGTAGTAGCGTGAACACCGGGGAGCTGTTTTTT	TRBJ2-2	once	.	16	TRBV9
CASSLEFTGLGETQYF	TGTGCCAGCAGCTTAGAGTTTACAGGGTTAGGTGAGACCCAGTACTTC	TRBJ2-5	.	.	16	TRBV7-6
CASSRLGPVRNYGYTF	TGTGCCAGCAGCCGCTTGGGGCCGGTTAGGAACTATGGCTACACCTTC	TRBJ1-2	.	.	16	TRBV11-2
CASSLLDNNEQFF	TGTGCCAGCAGCTTATTGGACAACAATGAGCAGTTCTTC	TRBJ2-1	.	.	13	TRBV11-3
CASSPSLGGLGEKLFF	TGTGCCAGCAGCCCGTCGTTGGGGGGACTCGGGGAAAAACTGTTTTTT	TRBJ1-4	.	.	16	TRBV11-3
CASSLGQQETQYF	TGCGCCAGCAGCTTGGGACAACAAGAGACCCAGTACTTC	TRBJ2-5	.	.	13	TRBV5-1
CASSLGGGGKDTQYF	TGTGCCAGCAGTTTAGGGGGAGGGGGAAAGGATACGCAGTATTTT	TRBJ2-3	.	.	15	TRBV27
CASTPREGGTYGYTF	TGTGCCAGCACCCCGCGCGAAGGGGGCACCTATGGCTACACCTTC	TRBJ1-2	.	TRBD1	15	TRBV28
CSVEETANSPLHF	TGCAGCGTTGAGGAGACAGCCAATTCACCCCTCCACTTT	TRBJ1-6	.	.	13	TRBV29-1
CASSGQTGDEKLFF	TGTGCCAGCTCAGGACAGACAGGGGACGAAAAACTGTTTTTT	TRBJ1-4	.	TRBD1	14	TRBV18
CASSITGTIEKLFF	TGTGCCAGCAGTATAACAGGGACAATCGAAAAACTGTTTTTT	TRBJ1-4	.	.	14	TRBV25-1
CASSLSLSGERAFF	TGTGCCAGCAGCTTATCCCTTTCGGGGGAGCGAGCTTTCTTT	TRBJ1-1	.	.	14	TRBV7-9
CASSQVRGRQETQYF	TGCGCCAGCAGCCAAGTTAGGGGGCGGCAAGAGACCCAGTACTTC	TRBJ2-5	.	TRBD1	15	TRBV4-1
CASRLTGGAMGTGELFF	TGTGCCAGCCGACTCACAGGGGGAGCAATGGGAACCGGGGAGCTGTTTTTT	TRBJ2-2	.	TRBD1	17	TRBV2
CASSLGSGNAYNEQFF	TGTGCCAGCAGCTTAGGAAGCGGAAACGCCTACAATGAGCAGTTCTTC	TRBJ2-1	.	.	16	TRBV7-2
CASSVSSAGDSYNEQFF	TGTGCCAGCAGCGTATCTTCCGCGGGAGACTCCTACAATGAGCAGTTCTTC	TRBJ2-1	.	TRBD2	17	TRBV9
CASSQQGSLTGELFF	TGTGCCAGCAGCCAACAGGGGTCCCTCACCGGGGAGCTGTTTTTT	TRBJ2-2	once	TRBD1	15	TRBV6-4
CASSPVQGDNSPLHF	TGTGCCAGCAGTCCGGTACAGGGGGATAATTCACCCCTCCACTTT	TRBJ1-6	.	TRBD1	15	TRBV6-5
CATSFRTSGFEQFF	TGTGCCACCAGCTTCCGGACTAGCGGTTTTGAGCAGTTCTTC	TRBJ2-1	.	TRBD2	14	TRBV15
CASSPMGILTASTDTQYF	TGTGCCAGCAGTCCCATGGGGATCCTGACAGCTAGCACAGATACGCAGTATTTT	TRBJ2-3	.	.	18	TRBV27